One sample yielded the 29 T cell receptor beta chains listed below, sequenced in a study of blood T cell repertoires in COVID-19. The protocol was immunoSEQ multiplex PCR, while the TCRdb copy is restricted to in-frame clones and leaves out a portion. The sample lists around 250,000 clones, roughly nine tenths seen once, with 6.2% in the top ten. Sequencing was performed on peripheral blood. Receptors originate from a man aged 60-69 years with acute or convalescent COVID-19.

The chain carries TRBV6-5 and TRBJ2-2; 8 bases align to TRBD1. Trimming removed 5 bases from V and 0 bases from J; junction bases left unmatched: 2. The V gene's germline CDR1 is MNHEY and CDR2 SVGAGI. CDR3 length equals 15 residues. In DNA form, the CDR3 reads TGTGCCAGCAGTAGGACAGGGACGAACACCGGGGAGCTGTTTTTT. Encoded protein: CASSRTGTNTGELFF.

The genes are TRBV9 and TRBJ2-7; possible D gene TRBD1, 6 bases. Germline CDR1 is SGDLS and CDR2 is YYNGEE. V lost 2 bases, J lost 2 bases, and 17 bases lay in between. The CDR3 has 16 residues. CDR3 sequence reads: CASSVGLDPGAYEQYF. Here the CDR3 DNA reads TGTGCCAGCAGCGTTGGACTTGATCCAGGGGCCTACGAGCAGTACTTC.

The V call is TRBV6-4, the J call TRBJ2-7; D call uncertain. This CDR3 is built from 15 residues. Trimming left V 6 bases short and J 2 bases short, with 17 bases between. CDR1 is MRHNA, CDR2 SNTAGT, per germline. The CDR3 DNA reads as TGTGCCAGCAGCCTAGAACCGACGGGTACCTACGAGCAGTACTTC. As protein: CASSLEPTGTYEQYF.

The V gene is TRBV24-1, the J gene TRBJ2-1; D is perhaps TRBD1 (5 bases). The V and J ends lost 3 bases and 0 bases respectively, with 14 bases between them. CDR1 is KGHDR and CDR2 is SFDVKD in the germline V gene. CDR3 length: 17 amino acids. The CDR3, as DNA: TGTGCCACCAGTGATGGTAGGGGCGGAAGCTCCTACAATGAGCAGTTCTTC. This sequence encodes CATSDGRGGSSYNEQFF.

The chain combines TRBV20-1 with TRBJ2-7; D is perhaps TRBD1 (6 bases). Looked up from germline, CDR1 is DFQATT and CDR2 is SNEGSKA (reference sequence). V lost 3 bases, J lost 0 bases, and 9 bases lay in between. The CDR3 has 13 residues. CDR3: CSASPGASYEQYF. CDR3 sequence (DNA): TGCAGTGCTAGTCCAGGGGCCTCCTACGAGCAGTACTTC.

The chain has TRBV28 and TRBJ1-5; no reliable D call. The CDR3 is 16 amino acids. V gave up 1 base and J gave up 3 bases, with 13 bases separating them. Germline CDR1 and CDR2: MDHEN and SYDVKM. The DNA of the CDR3 is TGTGCCAGCAGTTTATTAGGAGGAACGAACAATCAGCCCCAGCATTTT. Protein product: CASSLLGGTNNQPQHF.

This clone has only one observation. J is TRBJ1-1 and V is TRBV19; no firm D call. V was trimmed by 4 bases and J by 0 bases, leaving 9 bases between them. CDR1 and CDR2 from the germline V gene are LNHDA and SQIVND (reference sequence). The length of the CDR3 is 14 residues. DNA of the CDR3: TGTGCCAGTAGTACGCATCAGATGAACACTGAAGCTTTCTTT. Translated: CASSTHQMNTEAFF.

The genes are TRBV24-1 and TRBJ2-7; 7 bases align to TRBD2. The CDR3 is 13 residues long. V lost 9 bases and J lost 4; bases outside the gene matches: 8. Germline CDR1 is KGHDR and CDR2 is SFDVKD. The CDR3 reads CATEAGEGYEQYF. The CDR3 DNA is TGTGCCACCGAGGCGGGAGAGGGGTACGAGCAGTACTTC.

The chain joins TRBV10-3 to TRBJ2-4; 9 bases map to TRBD2. The CDR3 is 19 amino acids. V lost 9 bases and J lost 0; bases outside the gene matches: 18. The germline V gene has CDR1 ENHRY and CDR2 SYGVKD. The CDR3 spells CAIRVFLAGRDLAKNIQYF. DNA for the CDR3: TGTGCCATTCGCGTCTTCCTAGCGGGACGAGACTTAGCCAAAAACATTCAGTACTTC.

V and J are TRBV28 and TRBJ2-2, with TRBD1 identical over 8 bases. With 10 bases clipped from V and 4 bases from J, the junction kept 11 bases outside the gene matches. The CDR3 sequence is 15 residues long. Germline V gene data show CDR1 as MDHEN and CDR2 as SYDVKM. The CDR3 DNA is TGTGCCACTACCACCCTCGGACAGGGCACCGGGGAGCTGTTTTTT. It yields the protein CATTTLGQGTGELFF. Based on the CDR3 plus reference TRBV28 and TRBJ2-2, the full variable domain is DVKVTQSSRYLVKRTGEKVFLECVQDMDHENMFWYRQDPGLGLRLIYFSYDVKMKEKGDIPEGYSVSREKKERFSLILESASTNQTSMYLCATTTLGQGTGELFFGEGSRLTVL.

There are a few counts of this clone. V and J are TRBV2 and TRBJ2-7, with D possibly TRBD1 on 6 matching bases. The ends were cut back, 8 bases at V and 0 bases at J, with 14 bases in the middle. This CDR3 contains 14 residues. Germline values: CDR1 SNHLY, CDR2 FYNNEI. In nucleotides, the CDR3 is TGTGCCAGCCGCAGGGGCATTTCCTCCTACGAGCAGTACTTC. It translates to CASRRGISSYEQYF.

This chain links TRBV5-1 with TRBJ2-1, with a tentative D call TRBD1 (5 bases). Trimming pared 4 bases from V and 7 bases from J, leaving 18 bases between. The germline gives CDR1 SGHRS, CDR2 YFSETQ. The CDR3 loop spans 15 amino acids. The DNA for the CDR3 is TGCGCCAGCAGCAGCGACAGTCCCTCACGAAATGAGCAGTTCTTC. As protein: CASSSDSPSRNEQFF.

This clone was recorded once. The rearrangement uses TRBV5-1 and TRBJ1-1; D ambiguous. The CDR3 is made up of 18 amino acids. Germline V CDR1 and CDR2: SGHRS, YFSETQ. The ends were cut back, 4 bases at V and 4 bases at J, with 26 bases in the middle. CDR3 in amino acids: CASSLITGSQRGGTEAFF. As DNA, the CDR3 is TGCGCCAGCAGCCTCATAACCGGGAGTCAACGGGGTGGCACTGAAGCTTTCTTT. The full variable domain, completed using reference TRBV5-1 and TRBJ1-1, is KAGVTQTPRYLIKTRGQQVTLSCSPISGHRSVSWYQQTPGQGLQFLFEYFSETQRNKGNFPGRFSGRQFSNSRSEMNVSTLELGDSALYLCASSLITGSQRGGTEAFFGQGTRLTVV.

The CDR3 reads CASSAGSYEQYF. In DNA form, the CDR3 reads TGTGCCAGCAGCGCGGGGTCCTACGAGCAGTACTTC. The V and J genes are TRBV7-9 and TRBJ2-7; D is perhaps TRBD2 (6 bases). The CDR3 totals 12 residues. Germline CDR1 reads SEHNR; CDR2 reads FQNEAQ (reference sequence). V lost 5 bases to trimming and J lost 1 base, with 6 bases between them.

The rearrangement uses TRBV7-2 and TRBJ1-1; D is ambiguous. Trimming took 0 bases from V and 2 from J, leaving 10 bases between them. The germline gives CDR1 SGHTA, CDR2 FQGNSA. The CDR3 contains 15 residues. CDR3 sequence: CASSLALSTNTEAFF. The CDR3 region has the DNA TGTGCCAGCAGCTTAGCGCTTTCGACAAACACTGAAGCTTTCTTT.

V usage is TRBV5-1 and J usage is TRBJ1-1; D not certain. The CDR3 runs to 18 residues. Germline lookup yields CDR1 SGHRS and CDR2 YFSETQ. V was shortened by 1 base and J by 1 base, with 20 bases between the two germline ends. CDR3 bases: TGCGCCAGCAGCTTGAGACCGACCCCAAAAGAGGAGAACACTGAAGCTTTCTTT. It codes for CASSLRPTPKEENTEAFF.

The J gene is TRBJ2-5, the V gene TRBV9, with no clear D. Trimming stripped 0 bases from V and 2 bases from J, with 8 bases between. Germline lookup yields CDR1 SGDLS and CDR2 YYNGEE. The CDR3 is 14 residues long. The CDR3 DNA is TGTGCCAGCAGCGTAGACGGTTTTCAAGAGACCCAGTACTTC. The encoded protein is CASSVDGFQETQYF.

This sequence joins TRBV6-2 or TRBV6-3 and TRBJ1-3; 10 bases are a match to TRBD1. From germline, CDR1 is MNHEY and CDR2 SVGEGT. Trimming cost V 2 bases and J 5 bases; bases outside gene matches: 9. The CDR3 has 17 amino acids. The CDR3 sequence is CASSYQFDRGRRNTIYF. The DNA of the CDR3 is TGTGCCAGCAGTTACCAGTTCGACAGGGGGCGAAGAAACACCATATATTTT.

The chain is built from TRBV24-1 and TRBJ2-7, with 13 positions matching TRBD2. This CDR3 spans 16 amino acids. Trimming cost V 2 bases and J 7 bases; bases outside gene matches: 7. Germline V CDR1 and CDR2: KGHDR, SFDVKD. The CDR3: CATSDSWTSGSSEQYF. The DNA of the CDR3 is TGTGCCACCAGTGATTCGTGGACTAGCGGGAGTTCTGAGCAGTACTTC.

This clone is a singleton in its sample. The rearrangement links TRBV20-1 to TRBJ2-7; 8 bases match TRBD2. Trimming removed 3 bases from V and 7 bases from J; junction bases left unmatched: 11. This CDR3 contains 14 residues. Germline assignment: CDR1 DFQATT and CDR2 SNEGSKA (reference sequence). The CDR3 protein is CSASRLAGGGEQYF. The CDR3 region has the DNA TGCAGTGCTAGTAGGCTAGCGGGTGGGGGGGAGCAGTACTTC.

The chain combines TRBV5-4 with TRBJ2-3; 12 nucleotides agree with TRBD2. The CDR3 extends over 18 amino acids. V trimming: 5 bases; J trimming: 0 bases; junction bases outside the gene matches: 10. Germline CDR1 SGHNT, CDR2 YYREEE (reference sequence). CDR3 in DNA: TGTGCCAGCAGTCAGGAGCCGACTAGCGGGAGAAGCACAGATACGCAGTATTTT. Its protein is CASSQEPTSGRSTDTQYF.

This chain joins TRBV30 and TRBJ1-1; 7 bases line up with TRBD1. This CDR3 is built from 14 residues. CDR1 and CDR2 from the germline V gene are GTSNPN and SVGIG (reference sequence). Trimming removed 3 bases from V and 0 bases from J; junction bases left unmatched: 4. The CDR3 region is CAWSKDRLNTEAFF. The CDR3 region has the DNA TGTGCCTGGAGCAAGGACAGGCTGAACACTGAAGCTTTCTTT.

The sample holds one count of this clone. The genes are TRBV4-3 and TRBJ2-7; D is unresolved. V gave up 0 bases and J gave up 9 bases, with 12 bases separating them. Germline V CDR1 and CDR2: LGHNA, YSLEER. CDR3 length: 13 amino acids. As DNA, the CDR3 is TGCGCCAGCAGCCAAGATCGAGGAGTGGGGCAGTACTTC. This gives the protein CASSQDRGVGQYF.

The chain links TRBV19 to TRBJ2-2; TRBD1 aligns across 7 bases. The V gene end was trimmed by 5 bases and the J gene end by 6 bases; junction bases not matched to a gene: 6. CDR1 and CDR2 from the germline V gene are LNHDA and SQIVND (reference sequence). The CDR3 has 14 amino acids. CDR3 in DNA: TGTGCCAGTAGTCCAGGGACAGCCCCCGGGGAGCTGTTTTTT. It encodes CASSPGTAPGELFF.

The rearrangement joins TRBV5-1 to TRBJ2-5, with a possible D match to TRBD2 (7 bases). This CDR3 spans 17 amino acids. The V and J ends lost 1 base and 0 bases respectively, with 16 bases between them. CDR1 SGHRS and CDR2 YFSETQ come from the germline V gene. The CDR3 spells CASSLRGAPRNQETQYF. In DNA, the CDR3 is TGCGCCAGCAGCTTGCGGGGGGCTCCGAGAAACCAAGAGACCCAGTACTTC.

The rearrangement uses TRBV3-1 (or the pseudogene TRBV3-2) and TRBJ1-4, with unresolved D. The V gene lost 1 base and the J gene lost 8 bases, with 11 bases spanning the gap. Germline CDR1 and CDR2: LGHDT and YNNKEL (reference sequence). CDR3 length equals 14 residues. CDR3 amino acids: CASSQVLAGEKLFF. Written as DNA, the CDR3 is TGTGCCAGCAGCCAAGTCCTGGCAGGCGAAAAACTGTTTTTT.

The gene calls are TRBV7-2 and TRBJ2-3; TRBD1 aligns across 7 bases. Germline-derived CDR1 and CDR2 are SGHTA and FQGNSA. Trimming cost V 3 bases and J 2 bases; bases outside gene matches: 5. The CDR3 extends over 15 amino acids. This CDR3 is CASSFRQGHTDTQYF. Written as DNA, the CDR3 is TGTGCCAGCAGCTTCCGACAGGGACACACAGATACGCAGTATTTT. Variable domain in full (rest from reference TRBV7-2 and TRBJ2-3): GAGVSQSPSNKVTEKGKDVELRCDPISGHTALYWYRQSLGQGLEFLIYFQGNSAPDKSGLPSDRFSAERTGGSVSTLTIQRTQQEDSAVYLCASSFRQGHTDTQYFGPGTRLTVL.

The chain combines TRBV19 with TRBJ1-5; TRBD1 might be the D (6 bases). Germline V gives CDR1 LNHDA, CDR2 SQIVND (reference sequence). CDR3 size: 15 residues. Trimming left V 6 bases short and J 4 bases short, with 16 bases between. The DNA for the CDR3 is TGTGCCAGTAGCGATGGACAGTATCCTAATCAGCCCCAGCATTTT. It encodes CASSDGQYPNQPQHF.

Details on this clone: This sample also contains other DNA sequences that code for the same CDR3. The V gene is TRBV19, the J gene TRBJ1-5, with TRBD1 identical over 9 bases. CDR3 length: 14 residues. Germline values: CDR1 LNHDA, CDR2 SQIVND (reference sequence). V shed 4 bases and J 4 bases; nucleotides not matched to a gene: 2. CDR3 coding DNA: TGTGCCAGTAGTACGACAGGGGGGAATCAGCCCCAGCATTTT. It encodes CASSTTGGNQPQHF.